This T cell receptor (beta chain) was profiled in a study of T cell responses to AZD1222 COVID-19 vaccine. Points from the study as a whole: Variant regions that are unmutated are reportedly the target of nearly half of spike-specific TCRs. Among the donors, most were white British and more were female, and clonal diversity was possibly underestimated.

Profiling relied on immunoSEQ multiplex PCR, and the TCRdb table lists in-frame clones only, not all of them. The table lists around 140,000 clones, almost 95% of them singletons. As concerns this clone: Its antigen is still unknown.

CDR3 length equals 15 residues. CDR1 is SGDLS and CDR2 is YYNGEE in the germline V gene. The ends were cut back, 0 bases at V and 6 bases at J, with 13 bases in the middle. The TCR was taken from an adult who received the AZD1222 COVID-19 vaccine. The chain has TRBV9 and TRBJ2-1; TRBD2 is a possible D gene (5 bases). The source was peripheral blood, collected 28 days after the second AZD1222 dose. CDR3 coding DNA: TGTGCCAGCAGCGTAGATCGGGGTATCGGCAATGAGCAGTTCTTC. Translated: CASSVDRGIGNEQFF. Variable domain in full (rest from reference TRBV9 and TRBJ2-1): DSGVTQTPKHLITATGQRVTLRCSPRSGDLSVYWYQQSLDQGLQFLIQYYNGEERAKGNILERFSAQQFPDLHSELNLSSLELGDSALYFCASSVDRGIGNEQFFGPGTRLTVL.